The 25 T cell receptor beta chains below all came from one sample that was sequenced in a study of blood T cell repertoires in COVID-19. Only in-frame clones appear in the TCRdb table, and some are missing; sequencing was by immunoSEQ multiplex PCR. The repertoire includes about 280,000 clones, 83% of them detected once, and over 9% sits in the top ten. The sample was peripheral blood. These receptor sequences come from a woman aged 45-65 years who had recovered from COVID-19.

This chain links TRBV6-4 with TRBJ2-2; 7 bases line up with TRBD1. The CDR3 is made up of 15 amino acids. Germline V gene lookup returns CDR1 MRHNA and CDR2 SNTAGT. With 6 bases clipped from V and 4 bases from J, the junction kept 8 bases outside the gene matches. CDR3 loop: CASSPQAGGTGELFF. In nucleotides, the CDR3 is TGTGCCAGCAGCCCCCAGGCAGGGGGCACCGGGGAGCTGTTTTTT.

In regard to this clone: Other DNA sequences within the sample encode an identical CDR3. The chain combines TRBV30 with TRBJ1-1; the match to TRBD1 covers 7 bases. CDR1 is GTSNPN, CDR2 SVGIG, per germline (reference sequence). The junction had 2 bases not matched to a gene; V was cut back by 2 bases and J by 2 bases. The CDR3 spans 13 residues. The CDR3: CAWSRDSNTEAFF. Here the CDR3 DNA reads TGTGCCTGGAGTCGGGACAGTAACACTGAAGCTTTCTTT. Combining the CDR3 with reference TRBV30 and TRBJ1-1 gives the whole variable domain SQTIHQWPATLVQPVGSPLSLECTVEGTSNPNLYWYRQAAGRGLQLLFYSVGIGQISSEVPQNLSASRPQDRQFILSSKKLLLSDSGFYLCAWSRDSNTEAFFGQGTRLTVV.

The chain couples TRBV30 to TRBJ1-1, with D perhaps TRBD1 (5 bases). The germline V gene has CDR1 GTSNPN and CDR2 SVGIG (reference sequence). Trimming pared 1 base from V and 4 bases from J, leaving 7 bases between. This CDR3 has 12 amino acids. In nucleotides, the CDR3 is TGTGCCTGGAGTGGGGGCGGCACTGAAGCTTTCTTT. Translating gives CAWSGGGTEAFF.

The chain joins TRBV4-2 to TRBJ1-4, with 9 bases that match TRBD1. The junction had 12 bases not matched to a gene; V was cut back by 3 bases and J by 7 bases. The CDR3 contains 17 residues. Germline V gives CDR1 LGHNA, CDR2 YNFKEQ. CDR3 DNA sequence: TGTGCCAGCAGCCACGACCGGGACAGGGTCTGGCTTGAAAAACTGTTTTTT. It is translated as CASSHDRDRVWLEKLFF.

The gene calls are TRBV7-8 and TRBJ2-1; 8 bases align to TRBD1. CDR3 length: 17 residues. CDR1 is SGHVS, CDR2 FQNEAQ, per germline. J lost 0 bases, V lost 2 bases, and 6 bases had no gene match. The CDR3 here is CASSLRTGSSSYNEQFF. The DNA of the CDR3 is TGTGCCAGCAGCTTAAGGACAGGGTCAAGCTCCTACAATGAGCAGTTCTTC. The full variable domain, with the rest looked up from reference TRBV7-8 and TRBJ2-1, is GAGVSQSPRYKVAKRGQDVALRCDPISGHVSLFWYQQALGQGPEFLTYFQNEAQLDKSGLPSDRFFAERPEGSVSTLKIQRTQQEDSAVYLCASSLRTGSSSYNEQFFGPGTRLTVL.

The chain has TRBV28 and TRBJ2-7, with 7 bases matching TRBD2. Germline V gene data show CDR1 as MDHEN and CDR2 as SYDVKM. The CDR3 is made up of 15 amino acids. V lost 11 bases to trimming and J lost 2 bases; unmatched junction nucleotides: 15. The CDR3 region has the DNA TGTGCCGCAGGACGGTCGGGACTACCGACCTACGAGCAGTACTTC. This gives the protein CAAGRSGLPTYEQYF.

This clone came up a few times. Here the CDR3 reads CASSQGRGARGYGYTF. The DNA for the CDR3 is TGCGCCAGCAGCCAAGGGAGAGGGGCGCGGGGCTATGGCTACACCTTC. J is TRBJ1-2 and V is TRBV4-1; weak D call: TRBD1 (5 bases). Trimming took 1 base from V and 4 from J, leaving 16 bases between them. This CDR3 contains 16 residues. CDR1 and CDR2 (germline): MGHRA, YSYEKL.

This clone is judged large. The J gene is TRBJ2-7, the V gene TRBV19, with 11 bases identical to TRBD2. CDR3 length equals 15 residues. With 3 bases clipped from V and 3 bases from J, the junction kept 4 bases outside the gene matches. Germline lookup yields CDR1 LNHDA and CDR2 SQIVND (reference sequence). The CDR3 region has the DNA TGTGCCAGTAGTATGACTAGCGGGGACTTCTACGAGCAGTACTTC. Translation: CASSMTSGDFYEQYF.

The chain recombines TRBV15 with TRBJ1-4; D remains ambiguous. The V and J ends lost 1 base and 8 bases respectively, with 14 bases between them. The germline V gene encodes CDR1 LNHNV and CDR2 YYDKDF (reference sequence). CDR3 length: 15 residues. The CDR3 loop is CATSRASGLNEKLFF. The CDR3 DNA reads as TGTGCCACCAGCAGAGCCAGCGGCCTCAACGAAAAACTGTTTTTT.

The V gene is TRBV6-2 or TRBV6-3, the J gene TRBJ1-2; a possible D gene is TRBD1 (6 bases). From germline, CDR1 is MNHEY and CDR2 SVGEGT. The CDR3 is 16 residues long. The V end lost 0 bases, the J end lost 7 bases, and 18 bases lay between the germline ends. CDR3 coding DNA: TGTGCCAGCAGTTACTCCCGGGGGGCCCTAAGGTCTGGCTACACCTTC. Protein sequence: CASSYSRGALRSGYTF.

The V call is TRBV5-1, the J call TRBJ1-2; 7 positions match TRBD1. With V trimmed by 5 bases and J by 7 bases, 11 bases remained unmatched. Germline V gene sequence: CDR1 SGHRS, CDR2 YFSETQ. The CDR3 extends over 14 amino acids. In DNA form, the CDR3 reads TGCGCCAGCAGTTGGGACAGTTCCGGGGGTGGCTACACCTTC. This sequence encodes CASSWDSSGGGYTF.

The rearrangement links TRBV18 to TRBJ2-1; D gene ambiguous. This CDR3 has 13 amino acids. V lost 3 bases, J lost 7 bases, and 10 bases lay in between. CDR1 is KGHSH, CDR2 LQKENI, per germline. CDR3 residues: CASSPPAKNEQFF. CDR3 coding DNA: TGTGCCAGCTCACCGCCTGCGAAAAATGAGCAGTTCTTC.

The chain recombines TRBV3-1 (or the pseudogene TRBV3-2) with TRBJ2-3; perhaps TRBD1 as D (6 bases). CDR3 length: 16 amino acids. Germline V gives CDR1 LGHDT, CDR2 YNNKEL (reference sequence). The V end was cut by 0 bases, the J end by 0 bases, with 10 bases between. The CDR3 loop reads CASSQDGRGSTDTQYF. The CDR3 DNA sequence: TGTGCCAGCAGCCAAGATGGCAGGGGAAGCACAGATACGCAGTATTTT.

This clone was counted only a few times. V usage is TRBV6-2 or TRBV6-3 and J usage is TRBJ2-3; weak D call: TRBD2 (5 bases). Looked up from germline, CDR1 is MNHEY and CDR2 is SVGEGT. CDR3 size: 14 residues. The ends were cut back, 6 bases at V and 6 bases at J, with 16 bases in the middle. The CDR3 sequence is CASSSIQRPDTQYF. In DNA, the CDR3 is TGTGCCAGCAGCTCCATCCAGCGGCCGGATACGCAGTATTTT.

The chain joins TRBV28 to TRBJ2-5; D perhaps matches TRBD1 (5 bases). Germline CDR1 reads MDHEN; CDR2 reads SYDVKM. Deletions cut 2 bases from V and 5 bases from J, with 12 bases between. There are 14 residues in the CDR3. The CDR3 region is CASSLPGSGETQYF. The CDR3 DNA reads TGTGCCAGCAGTTTACCGGGTTCAGGGGAGACCCAGTACTTC.

This chain links TRBV3-1 (or the pseudogene TRBV3-2) with TRBJ1-3; 7 bases align to TRBD1. Germline loops: CDR1 LGHDT, CDR2 YNNKEL (reference sequence). V lost 0 bases and J lost 2; bases outside the gene matches: 4. The CDR3 has 16 residues. CDR3 region: CASSQEAQGTGNTIYF. For the CDR3, the DNA is TGTGCCAGCAGCCAAGAGGCACAGGGGACTGGAAACACCATATATTTT.

This chain links TRBV6-2 or TRBV6-3 with TRBJ2-1; 10 bases align to TRBD1. Losses at the gene ends were 2 bases for V and 8 bases for J; bases not matched to a gene: 9. The CDR3 runs 16 residues. The germline CDR1 and CDR2 sequences are MNHEY and SVGEGT. The CDR3 bases are TGTGCCAGCAGTTACGCCGGGACAGGGGTTATCCATGAGCAGTTCTTC. It translates to CASSYAGTGVIHEQFF.

The chain links TRBV24-1 to TRBJ2-7; TRBD1 matches 8 bases. After removal of 2 bases from V and 0 bases from J, the junction contained 2 bases not matched to a gene. Germline V gives CDR1 KGHDR, CDR2 SFDVKD. There are 15 residues in the CDR3. The DNA for the CDR3 is TGTGCCACCAGTGATTCAGGGGGCGCCTCCTACGAGCAGTACTTC. Encoded protein: CATSDSGGASYEQYF.

The chain joins TRBV4-3 to TRBJ1-1; D may be TRBD1 (6 bases). The CDR3 is 13 residues long. Looked up from germline, CDR1 is LGHNA and CDR2 is YSLEER. The V end lost 6 bases, the J end lost 5 bases, and 13 bases lay between the germline ends. The CDR3 loop reads CASSVAGVTEAFF. DNA of the CDR3: TGCGCCAGCAGTGTTGCAGGGGTGACTGAAGCTTTCTTT.

This sequence joins TRBV7-9 and TRBJ2-7, with D unclear. Germline CDR1 reads SEHNR; CDR2 reads FQNEAQ (reference sequence). This CDR3 is 15 amino acids long. V lost 0 bases to trimming and J lost 4 bases, with 13 bases between them. The CDR3 nucleotides read TGTGCCAGCAGCTTAGCGCTTGGTTCCGGGTACGAGCAGTACTTC. Its protein is CASSLALGSGYEQYF.

CDR3 sequence (DNA): TGCAGCGTAGAAAAACTAGCGGGGGGGGACACAGATACGCAGTATTTT. Translated: CSVEKLAGGDTDTQYF. This sequence joins TRBV29-1 and TRBJ2-3; 13 nucleotides align to TRBD2. The CDR3 is 16 residues long. The germline V gene encodes CDR1 SQVTM and CDR2 ANQGSEA. The V and J ends lost 6 bases and 2 bases, in that order; junction bases with no gene match: 8.

Points on this clone: This same CDR3 is encoded by further DNA sequences in the sample. The chain couples TRBV18 to TRBJ1-4; 7 bases are shared with TRBD1. With 4 bases clipped from V and 8 bases from J, the junction kept 4 bases outside the gene matches. CDR1 and CDR2 (germline): KGHSH, LQKENI. CDR3 length equals 13 residues. CDR3 nucleotide sequence: TGTGCCAGCTCACTCGACAGGGACGAAAAACTGTTTTTT. Translating it yields CASSLDRDEKLFF.

The CDR3 sequence: CAISAAGRYEQYF. The CDR3 DNA sequence: TGTGCCATCAGTGCTGCAGGGCGCTACGAGCAGTACTTC. The V call is TRBV10-3, the J call TRBJ2-7; tentatively, D is TRBD1 (5 bases). CDR1 is ENHRY and CDR2 is SYGVKD in the germline V gene. This CDR3 region has 13 residues. The V end lost 4 bases, the J end lost 3 bases, and 10 bases lay between the germline ends.

This clone was observed a single time. CDR3 nucleotides: TGTGCCACCAGTGGCGGGAGGGTCGCGAACACCGGGGAGCTGTTTTTT. It yields the protein CATSGGRVANTGELFF. The V call is TRBV24-1, the J call TRBJ2-2, with 9 bases aligning to TRBD2. The V segment lost 5 bases and the J segment 0 bases; nucleotides outside the gene matches: 3. The germline gives CDR1 KGHDR, CDR2 SFDVKD. This CDR3 contains 16 residues.

This clone was seen a handful of times. The gene calls are TRBV25-1 and TRBJ1-2, with D unclear. The V end was cut by 5 bases, the J end by 6 bases, with 19 bases between. The V gene's germline CDR1 is MGHDK and CDR2 SYGVNS. CDR3 length equals 15 residues. The CDR3 sequence is CASSPFAQSTDGYTF. CDR3 in DNA: TGTGCCAGCAGTCCCTTCGCACAGTCCACCGATGGCTACACCTTC.